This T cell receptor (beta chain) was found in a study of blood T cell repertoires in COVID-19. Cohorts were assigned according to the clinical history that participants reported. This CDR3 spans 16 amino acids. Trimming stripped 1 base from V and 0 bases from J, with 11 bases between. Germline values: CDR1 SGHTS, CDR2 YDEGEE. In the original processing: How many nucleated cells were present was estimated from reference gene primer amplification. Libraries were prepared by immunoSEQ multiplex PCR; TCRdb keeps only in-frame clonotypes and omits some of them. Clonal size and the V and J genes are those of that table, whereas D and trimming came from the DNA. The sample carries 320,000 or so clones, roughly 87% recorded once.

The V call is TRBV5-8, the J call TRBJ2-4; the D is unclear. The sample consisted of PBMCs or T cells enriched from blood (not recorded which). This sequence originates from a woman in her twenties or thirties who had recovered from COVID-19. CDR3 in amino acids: CASSLMVILAKNIQYF. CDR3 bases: TGTGCCAGCAGCTTGATGGTTATACTAGCCAAAAACATTCAGTACTTC.